This entry features one T cell receptor beta chain sequence. Its antigen is not identified. Treatment indicated: oral pan-JAK inhibitor, 5-10 mg twice daily. The study team obtained lesional scalp punch biopsies and peripheral blood from alopecia areata patients. CDR1 is LGHNA, CDR2 YSLEER, per germline. The CDR3 sequence is 15 residues long. Trimming pared 4 bases from V and 3 bases from J, leaving 13 bases between. This record comes from a study of CD8+ T cells in alopecia areata. Extraction of RNA preceded its reverse transcription into cDNA, which served as the sequencing template. The assay was immunoSEQ multiplex PCR, and TCRdb's table has in-frame clones only and misses some. Among about 76,000 clones listed, around 61% were seen once. Study-level points and caveats: Many of the expanded lesional clones endured in scalp and blood while on tofacitinib. Tofacitinib significantly reduced both scalp clonality and expanded CD8+ clones among the top 100.

The input for sequencing was CD8+ T cells sorted from blood, taken at week 24, from a patient treated with tofacitinib. V usage is TRBV4-3 and J usage is TRBJ2-1; D uncertain. The receptor was derived from a human donor with alopecia areata. The CDR3 DNA reads as TGCGCCAGCAGCCTCTTCCAGGTTTACTACAATGAGCAGTTCTTC. Translation: CASSLFQVYYNEQFF.